The 12 T cell receptor beta chains reported below all come from one sample, sequenced in a study of blood T cell repertoires in COVID-19. The assay was immunoSEQ multiplex PCR, and TCRdb's table has in-frame clones only and misses some. The sample lists under 30,000 clones, 70% to 90% occurring once. The sample consisted of peripheral blood. The receptors originated from a human donor with active COVID-19. The donor label of this sample is uncertain.

The CDR3 nucleotides read TGTGCCAGCAGCCCCTCTTCGGGGACAGGGGAGGATCAGCCCCAGCATTTT. This codes for CASSPSSGTGEDQPQHF. The chain has TRBV9 and TRBJ1-5; 10 nucleotides align to TRBD1. Trimming removed 4 bases from V and 5 bases from J; junction bases left unmatched: 12. The CDR3 totals 17 residues. The germline gives CDR1 SGDLS, CDR2 YYNGEE.

The chain carries TRBV19 and TRBJ1-1, with TRBD1 matching over 9 bases. V gave up 7 bases and J gave up 6 bases; unmatched junction bases: 12. Germline V gene data show CDR1 as LNHDA and CDR2 as SQIVND (reference sequence). This CDR3 is 15 amino acids long. The CDR3 sequence is CASTPADRGLSEAFF. CDR3 coding DNA: TGTGCCAGTACCCCGGCGGACAGGGGTTTATCTGAAGCTTTCTTT.

Only a few counts were recorded for this clone. This chain links TRBV3-1 (or the pseudogene TRBV3-2) with TRBJ1-6, with a weak D call TRBD1 (6 bases). Per germline, CDR1 LGHDT and CDR2 YNNKEL (reference sequence). The V and J ends lost 6 bases and 10 bases respectively, with 13 bases between them. The CDR3 runs to 13 residues. The CDR3 region has the DNA TGTGCCAGCAGACAGGGATTGGAATCACCCCTCCACTTT. Protein product: CASRQGLESPLHF.

V gene TRBV7-9 combines with J gene TRBJ2-5; 7 bases map to TRBD1. Germline V gene data show CDR1 as SEHNR and CDR2 as FQNEAQ (reference sequence). This CDR3 is 16 amino acids long. V lost 5 bases to trimming and J lost 4 bases; unmatched junction nucleotides: 13. Here the CDR3 DNA reads TGTGCCAGCAGCCGCACAGGGGATACTAGGGGAGAGACCCAGTACTTC. Translation gives CASSRTGDTRGETQYF.

The chain couples TRBV2 to TRBJ1-2; TRBD1 matches at 9 bases. The junction had 6 bases not matched to a gene; V was cut back by 6 bases and J by 1 base. CDR1 SNHLY and CDR2 FYNNEI come from the germline V gene. The CDR3 has 15 residues. CDR3 bases: TGTGCCAGCAGCGTGGGACAGGGATTTAACTATGGCTACACCTTC. Its protein product is CASSVGQGFNYGYTF.

This rearrangement joins TRBV4-1 to TRBJ2-7; 10 positions match TRBD1. Looked up from germline, CDR1 is MGHRA and CDR2 is YSYEKL. Trimming took 0 bases from V and 5 from J; bases not matched to a gene: 7. The CDR3 length is 16 residues. The CDR3 nucleotides are TGCGCCAGCAGCCAAGATTGGACAGGGGGGGGGAACGAGCAGTACTTC. Its translation: CASSQDWTGGGNEQYF.

CDR3 nucleotide sequence: TGTGCCAGTAGTACTGGGACAGGGAAGGGCTACACCTTC. It encodes CASSTGTGKGYTF. This chain uses TRBV19 with TRBJ1-2, with 9 nucleotides matching TRBD1. CDR3 length: 13 amino acids. CDR1 and CDR2 from the germline V gene are LNHDA and SQIVND (reference sequence). Losses at the gene ends were 4 bases for V and 8 bases for J; bases not matched to a gene: 5.

This clone has just one count. V gene TRBV5-1 combines with J gene TRBJ2-1, with 10 bases lining up with TRBD2. The junction had 10 bases not matched to a gene; V was cut back by 0 bases and J by 7 bases. The CDR3 is 17 residues long. The V gene's germline CDR1 is SGHRS and CDR2 YFSETQ. DNA of the CDR3: TGCGCCAGCAGCTTGGTAAGCGGGGGGGCCGGTCCTAATGAGCAGTTCTTC. Its protein product is CASSLVSGGAGPNEQFF.

As for this clone: The identical CDR3 is also encoded by other nucleotide sequences in the sample. This sequence joins TRBV15 and TRBJ2-5; D gene uncertain. The CDR3 length is 11 residues. The V and J ends lost 6 bases and 2 bases respectively, with 4 bases between them. Germline V gene lookup returns CDR1 LNHNV and CDR2 YYDKDF (reference sequence). The CDR3 here is CATSLQETQYF. The DNA for the CDR3 is TGTGCCACCAGTCTACAAGAGACCCAGTACTTC.

J is TRBJ2-5 and V is TRBV7-6; possibly TRBD1 for D (6 bases). The V gene's germline CDR1 is SGHVS and CDR2 FNYEAQ. This CDR3 region has 17 residues. Trimming took off 7 bases at V and 0 bases at J, with 21 bases between the two ends. CDR3 in amino acids: CASILGRAGVDQETQYF. CDR3 DNA sequence: TGTGCCAGCATTCTCGGGCGGGCAGGGGTAGACCAAGAGACCCAGTACTTC.

V and J are TRBV6-4 and TRBJ2-1, with 9 nucleotides matching TRBD2. There are 15 residues in the CDR3. V trimming: 5 bases; J trimming: 9 bases; junction bases outside the gene matches: 11. Looked up from germline, CDR1 is MRHNA and CDR2 is SNTAGT. In DNA form, the CDR3 reads TGTGCCAGCAGTATCGATCCTAGCGGGACTAGTGAGCAGTTCTTC. This gives the protein CASSIDPSGTSEQFF.

The genes are TRBV7-6 and TRBJ2-5, with TRBD1 identical over 8 bases. The CDR3 has 13 amino acids. With 5 bases clipped from V and 5 bases from J, the junction kept 4 bases outside the gene matches. Germline V gives CDR1 SGHVS, CDR2 FNYEAQ. This CDR3 is CASSITGGETQYF. The DNA for the CDR3 is TGTGCCAGCAGCATTACAGGGGGGGAGACCCAGTACTTC. The whole variable domain, filled in from reference TRBV7-6 and TRBJ2-5, reads GAGVSQSPRYKVTKRGQDVALRCDPISGHVSLYWYRQALGQGPEFLTYFNYEAQQDKSGLPNDRFSAERPEGSISTLTIQRTEQRDSAMYRCASSITGGETQYFGPGTRLLVL.